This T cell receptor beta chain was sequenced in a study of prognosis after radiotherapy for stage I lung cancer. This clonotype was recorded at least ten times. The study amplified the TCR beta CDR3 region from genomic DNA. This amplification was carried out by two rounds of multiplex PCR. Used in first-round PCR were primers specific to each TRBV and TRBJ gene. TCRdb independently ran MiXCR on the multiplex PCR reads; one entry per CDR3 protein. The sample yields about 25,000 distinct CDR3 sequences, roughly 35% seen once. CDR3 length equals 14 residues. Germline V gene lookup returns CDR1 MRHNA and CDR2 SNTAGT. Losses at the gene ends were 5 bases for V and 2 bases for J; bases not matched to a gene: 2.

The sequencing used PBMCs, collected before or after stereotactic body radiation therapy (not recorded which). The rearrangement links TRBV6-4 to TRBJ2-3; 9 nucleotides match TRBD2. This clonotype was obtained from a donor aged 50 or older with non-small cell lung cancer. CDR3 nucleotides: TGTGCCAGCAGTCCTAGCGGGGACACAGATACGCAGTATTTT. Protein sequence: CASSPSGDTDTQYF.